This is a list of T cell receptor beta chains from one sample in a study of siplizumab effects on memory and regulatory T cells. Sequenced by immunoSEQ multiplex PCR; TCRdb stores in-frame clones only, minus some. Seen here are over 100,000 clones, about 91% observed once, and the top ten hold roughly 0.75%. The sample consisted of Tregs sorted from blood. These receptors were obtained from a human donor in good health. Both conserved end residues are trimmed from each CDR3.

v_call: TRBV18
j_call: TRBJ2-5
cdr3_aa: ASSPEEETQY

v_call: TRBV5-3
j_call: TRBJ1-5
cdr3_aa: ARSASAGVPSQPQH

v_call: TRBV19
j_call: TRBJ1-1
cdr3_aa: ASSTTGGRTEAF

v_call: TRBV2
j_call: TRBJ2-3
cdr3_aa: ASTLLREGDTQY

v_call: TRBV30
j_call: TRBJ2-3
cdr3_aa: AWDLGGPQDTQY

v_call: TRBV6-1
j_call: TRBJ2-5
cdr3_aa: ASSEGTSLHGETQY

v_call: TRBV9
j_call: TRBJ2-1
cdr3_aa: ASSVEVRINNEQF

v_call: TRBV11-2
j_call: TRBJ1-4
cdr3_aa: ASSLWGAGGSNEKLF

v_call: TRBV11-1
j_call: TRBJ1-5
cdr3_aa: ASSSGTGTLSNQPQH

v_call: TRBV12-5
j_call: TRBJ2-7
cdr3_aa: ASGARSGGRDEQY

v_call: TRBV7-9
j_call: TRBJ1-3
cdr3_aa: ASSYRSLQNTIY

v_call: TRBV6-1
j_call: TRBJ1-5
cdr3_aa: ASMDRVNQPQH

v_call: TRBV11-2
j_call: TRBJ1-1
cdr3_aa: ASSFRRNTEAF

v_call: TRBV7-6
j_call: TRBJ2-2
cdr3_aa: ASSLASSNTGELF

v_call: TRBV28
j_call: TRBJ1-4
cdr3_aa: ASKAQSTNEKLF

v_call: TRBV10-1
j_call: TRBJ2-7
cdr3_aa: ASSESGLAGGNEQY

v_call: TRBV19
j_call: TRBJ2-2
cdr3_aa: ASSIGQAYHTGELF

v_call: TRBV7-9
j_call: TRBJ2-5
cdr3_aa: ASSSLTGGFLQTQY

v_call: TRBV10-3
j_call: TRBJ2-1
cdr3_aa: AIGLAGEQF

v_call: TRBV5-5
j_call: TRBJ2-5
cdr3_aa: ASSSLSGGGLETQY

v_call: TRBV5-6
j_call: TRBJ1-2
cdr3_aa: ASSLGQVLINYGYT

v_call: TRBV15
j_call: .
cdr3_aa: ATSRELPGTNYEQY

v_call: TRBV11-2
j_call: TRBJ1-4
cdr3_aa: ASSLLRGKLF

v_call: TRBV21-1
j_call: TRBJ1-1
cdr3_aa: ASSEPRGMNTEAF

v_call: TRBV11-2
j_call: TRBJ2-1
cdr3_aa: ASSLDGRYNEQF

v_call: TRBV5-1
j_call: TRBJ2-7
cdr3_aa: ASSLAGLASYEQY

v_call: TRBV7-8
j_call: TRBJ1-1
cdr3_aa: ASSPRPVTEAF

v_call: TRBV9
j_call: TRBJ2-3
cdr3_aa: ASSRTSTDTQY

v_call: TRBV30
j_call: TRBJ1-4
cdr3_aa: ACKREKLF

v_call: TRBV4-1
j_call: TRBJ1-4
cdr3_aa: ASSTMGLRGAEEKLF

v_call: TRBV2
j_call: TRBJ1-1
cdr3_aa: ASSPPAGGGTEAF

v_call: TRBV9
j_call: TRBJ2-2
cdr3_aa: ASSVGSANTGELF

v_call: TRBV7-8
j_call: TRBJ2-1
cdr3_aa: ASSFISGSGNEQF

v_call: TRBV11-1
j_call: TRBJ2-1
cdr3_aa: ASSLGPSYNEQF

v_call: TRBV27
j_call: TRBJ2-7
cdr3_aa: ASSLKVLGEQY

v_call: TRBV5-6
j_call: TRBJ2-6
cdr3_aa: ASSLVGQESSGANVLT

v_call: TRBV7-8
j_call: TRBJ2-3
cdr3_aa: ASSSLAVTSTDTQY

v_call: TRBV18
j_call: TRBJ1-1
cdr3_aa: ASSRQVRDAEAF

v_call: TRBV6-1
j_call: TRBJ1-2
cdr3_aa: AIGEGTVYGYT